This T cell receptor beta chain stems from a study of cytomegalovirus exposure and HLA in healthy donors. Study as a whole: Some 180 million T cells yielded 90 million to 130 million unique TCR beta sequences in earlier analysis.

Trimming at V came to 6 bases and at J to 3 bases, leaving 4 bases not matched to a gene. This CDR3 contains 14 residues. The germline V gene encodes CDR1 MNHEY and CDR2 SVGAGI. It was with 60 Vbeta and 13 Jbeta primers that the PCR ran. Profiling relied on immunoSEQ multiplex PCR, and the TCRdb table lists in-frame clones only, not all of them. The table includes approximately 100,000 clones, approximately 80% detected once. The source is a woman in her thirties or forties in good health and CMV-seronegative. Sequencing input: PBMCs. The chain recombines TRBV6-5 with TRBJ2-7, with TRBD2 identical over 11 bases. CDR3: CASRVGTSGYEQYF. The CDR3 DNA reads as TGTGCCAGCAGAGTCGGGACTAGCGGCTACGAGCAGTACTTC.